This TCR beta chain is drawn from a study of shared clonotypes between healthy human individuals. Germline lookup yields CDR1 KGHSY and CDR2 FQNENV. The CDR3 runs to 15 residues. V was clipped by 1 base and J by 0 bases, with 10 bases between them. TCRdb's copy holds only in-frame clones and misses some; the assay was immunoSEQ multiplex PCR. Counted here are approximately 640,000 clones, about two thirds occurring once; the ten biggest clones make up roughly 1.8%. A remark on this clone: Its target is not known.

Study-wide findings and caveats: Genetic and exposure-history diversity was limited by the few donors. Shared clonotypes: roughly 4.7% naive CD4, under 4% naive CD8, less than 2.5% memory CD4, approximately 0.37% memory CD8.

The sequenced sample consisted of memory CD4+ T cells sorted from blood. Subset of the sample: CD45RA-negative fraction. This rearrangement joins TRBV16 to TRBJ2-7; perhaps TRBD2 as D (5 bases). The receptor comes from a woman between 25 and 40 years old in good health. Written as DNA, the CDR3 is TGTGCCAGCAGCCAATGGAGTGGGAGCTCCTACGAGCAGTACTTC. Its protein is CASSQWSGSSYEQYF.